What follows are 4 T cell receptor beta chains derived from one specimen sequenced in a study of neurological immune-mediated disorders. TCRdb used MiXCR to reprocess the 5' RACE reads, holding one entry per CDR3 protein. The table lists around 40,000 distinct CDR3 sequences, about 13% of them singletons, with roughly 1.3% in the top ten. Sequencing used PBMCs. The receptors originated from a female donor in good health.

The J gene is TRBJ2-1, the V gene TRBV5-1, with 8 bases lining up with TRBD2. V was clipped by 5 bases and J by 8 bases; unmatched bases: 15. Germline-derived CDR1 and CDR2 are SGHRS and YFSETQ. The CDR3 is 16 residues long. The CDR3 DNA reads as TGCGCCAGCAGTTACGGGGGGGTGCTCGGGAGCGATGAGCAGTTCTTC. Translating it yields CASSYGGVLGSDEQFF.

Many counts were recorded for this clonotype. The CDR3 here is CAISETGDTGELFF. CDR3 DNA: TGTGCCATCAGTGAGACAGGGGACACCGGGGAGCTGTTTTTT. This chain uses TRBV10-3 with TRBJ2-2, with 7 positions matching TRBD1. Per germline, CDR1 ENHRY and CDR2 SYGVKD. Trimming cost V 2 bases and J 3 bases; bases outside gene matches: 0. This CDR3 spans 14 amino acids.

There are many counts of this clonotype. The gene calls are TRBV13 and TRBJ2-5, with a possible D match to TRBD2 (6 bases). Trimming stripped 5 bases from V and 4 bases from J, with 20 bases between. This CDR3 has 16 residues. Germline V gives CDR1 PRHDT, CDR2 FYEKMQ (reference sequence). Written as DNA, the CDR3 is TGTGCCAGCAGCATGGGCGGGGTTTTGGGAAGAGAGACCCAGTACTTC. Its protein is CASSMGGVLGRETQYF.

This clonotype was counted ten times or more. The chain combines TRBV7-8 with TRBJ1-1, with 11 bases that match TRBD1. The V and J ends lost 3 bases and 4 bases, in that order; junction bases with no gene match: 7. Germline V gene sequence: CDR1 SGHVS, CDR2 FQNEAQ. The CDR3 is 16 residues long. The CDR3 here is CASSFLDRGLSTEAFF. In DNA, the CDR3 is TGTGCCAGCAGCTTCCTGGACAGGGGGCTGAGCACTGAAGCTTTCTTT.